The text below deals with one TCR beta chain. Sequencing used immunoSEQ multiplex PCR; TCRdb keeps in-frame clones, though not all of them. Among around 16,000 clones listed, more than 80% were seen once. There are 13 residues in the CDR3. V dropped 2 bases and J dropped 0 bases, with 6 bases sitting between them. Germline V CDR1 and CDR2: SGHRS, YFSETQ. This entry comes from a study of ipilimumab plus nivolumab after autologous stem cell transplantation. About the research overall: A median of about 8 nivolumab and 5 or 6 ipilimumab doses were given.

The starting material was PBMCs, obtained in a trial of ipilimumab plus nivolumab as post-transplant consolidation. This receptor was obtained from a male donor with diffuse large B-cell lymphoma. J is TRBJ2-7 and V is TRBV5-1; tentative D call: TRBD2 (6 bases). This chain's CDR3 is CASSFSGSYEQYF. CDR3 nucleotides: TGCGCCAGCAGCTTTAGCGGCTCCTACGAGCAGTACTTC.